This TCR beta chain was retrieved from a study of OX40 agonist ivuxolimab in advanced cancers. Study background: As their treatment, patients were administered ivuxolimab, an agonistic anti-OX40 (CD134) antibody.

Generated by immunoSEQ multiplex PCR, the TCRdb table keeps only in-frame clones and is missing some. Among 70,000 or so clones, under 95% were seen once, and the ten largest hold roughly 10%. This TCR was sampled from an adult with an advanced solid tumor such as melanoma, head and neck, liver or kidney cancer. The specimen comprised CD4+ or CD8+ T cells sorted from blood, sampled in a trial of the OX40 agonist ivuxolimab.

CDR3: CASSLSGGPEAFF. CDR3 nucleotides: TGCGCCAGCAGCTTGTCAGGGGGCCCCGAAGCTTTCTTT. The rearrangement joins TRBV5-1 to TRBJ1-1; the match to TRBD1 covers 8 bases. V was pared by 1 base and J by 8 bases, with 4 bases of the junction left unmatched. There are 13 residues in the CDR3. Germline CDR1 and CDR2: SGHRS and YFSETQ.